This is a list of T cell receptor beta chains from one sample in a study of shared clonotypes between healthy human individuals. Assay used: immunoSEQ multiplex PCR; TCRdb lists only in-frame clones, some missing. The table has hundreds of thousands of clones, approximately 79% seen once. The specimen sequenced was memory CD4+ T cells sorted from blood. All receptors come from a woman aged 25 to 39 in good health. CDR3s include the opening cysteine and the closing phenylalanine or tryptophan. Each record gives: clone size, V gene, D gene, J gene, CDR3 protein, CDR3 DNA. D genes are given only for firm matches. Clone size is given for some rows only: seen once, a few or many times, or a class if the clone is expanded.

few	TRBV29-1	TRBD2	TRBJ2-5	CSVVAGAWETQYF	TGCAGCGTCGTAGCGGGAGCATGGGAGACCCAGTACTTC
-	TRBV7-7	TRBD2	TRBJ2-1	CASDDMGRNLAGRYTYNEQFF	TGTGCCAGCGACGATATGGGTCGGAACTTAGCGGGAAGGTACACCTACAATGAGCAGTTCTTC
-	TRBV10-3	TRBD2	TRBJ2-5	CAISDARGVQETQYF	TGTGCCATCAGTGACGCCCGGGGGGTACAAGAGACCCAGTACTTC
-	TRBV7-6	-	TRBJ1-5	CASSLVRGTQPQHF	TGTGCCAGCAGCTTAGTCAGAGGGACTCAGCCCCAGCATTTT
-	TRBV25-1	-	TRBJ1-6	CASSDVSYNSPLHF	TGTGCCAGCAGTGACGTTTCCTATAATTCACCCCTCCACTTT
-	TRBV5-1	-	TRBJ2-1	CASSLVRASSYNEQFF	TGCGCCAGCAGCTTGGTTCGTGCTAGTTCCTACAATGAGCAGTTCTTC
-	TRBV29-1	TRBD2	TRBJ2-7	CSVASGNYEQYF	TGCAGCGTCGCTAGCGGAAACTACGAGCAGTACTTC
-	TRBV25-1	TRBD1	TRBJ2-7	CASSEFGRGLDSYEQYF	TGTGCCAGCAGTGAATTCGGCAGGGGGCTTGACTCCTACGAGCAGTACTTC
-	TRBV28	-	TRBJ2-1	CASGIPSYNEQFF	TGTGCCAGCGGAATACCCTCCTACAATGAGCAGTTCTTC
few	TRBV5-1	TRBD2	TRBJ2-1	CASRRTSGGNEQFF	TGCGCCAGCAGAAGGACTAGCGGGGGGAATGAGCAGTTCTTC
-	TRBV28	-	TRBJ2-7	CASSFTGTAYEQYF	TGTGCCAGCAGTTTCACCGGGACCGCGTACGAGCAGTACTTC
-	TRBV27	TRBD2	TRBJ2-7	CASSSAGLEYEQYF	TGTGCCAGCAGTTCCGCGGGACTAGAGTACGAGCAGTACTTC
-	TRBV19	-	TRBJ2-2	CASTIGGLTGELFF	TGTGCCAGTACTATCGGGGGATTAACCGGGGAGCTGTTTTTT
few	TRBV5-4	-	TRBJ2-7	CASSLDTYYEQYF	TGTGCCAGCAGCTTAGACACCTACTACGAGCAGTACTTC
-	TRBV12-1	-	TRBJ1-2	CASSSSDGDNYGYTF	TGTGCCAGCAGCTCGTCGGACGGAGATAACTATGGCTACACCTTC
-	TRBV11-3	-	TRBJ2-3	CASSLDGIGLDTQYF	TGTGCCAGCAGCTTAGATGGGATCGGTTTGGATACGCAGTATTTT
few	TRBV6-6	TRBD1	TRBJ2-7	CASSLQGDSYEQYF	TGTGCCAGCAGTTTACAGGGGGACTCCTACGAGCAGTACTTC
few	TRBV18	TRBD2	TRBJ2-7	CASSPSGSYEQYF	TGTGCCAGCTCACCTAGCGGGAGTTACGAGCAGTACTTC
-	TRBV7-2	TRBD2	TRBJ2-5	CASSISGGKETQYF	TGTGCCAGCAGCATTAGCGGGGGGAAAGAGACCCAGTACTTC
-	TRBV25-1	-	TRBJ2-3	CASSRQASSTDTQYF	TGTGCCAGCAGTAGGCAGGCCTCTAGCACAGATACGCAGTATTTT
-	TRBV5-6	-	TRBJ2-5	CASSLYPGLQETQYF	TGTGCCAGCAGCTTGTACCCGGGACTCCAAGAGACCCAGTACTTC
-	TRBV27	-	TRBJ1-4	CASSWGWANEKLFF	TGTGCCAGCAGTTGGGGGTGGGCTAATGAAAAACTGTTTTTT
-	TRBV6-5	-	TRBJ2-5	CASMRGMAETQYF	TGTGCCAGCATGAGGGGAATGGCGGAGACCCAGTACTTC
-	TRBV2	TRBD1	TRBJ2-7	CASSVGRGTMEQYF	TGTGCCAGCAGTGTCGGCAGGGGGACGATGGAGCAGTACTTC
-	TRBV28	TRBD2	TRBJ2-7	CASRPPSGLAGEQYF	TGTGCCAGCAGACCTCCTTCGGGACTAGCGGGGGAGCAGTACTTC
-	TRBV5-1	-	TRBJ2-1	CASSLADRDRNEQFF	TGCGCCAGCAGCTTGGCCGATCGGGACCGGAATGAGCAGTTCTTC
-	TRBV11-2	TRBD1	TRBJ2-1	CASSIAGTVYNEQFF	TGTGCCAGCAGCATTGCCGGGACAGTCTACAATGAGCAGTTCTTC
-	TRBV29-1	TRBD1	TRBJ1-2	CSVEDRGKGTHF	TGCAGCGTTGAGGACAGGGGGAAGGGTACCCACTTC
once	TRBV4-1	TRBD1	TRBJ2-7	CASSRPGTGLYEQYF	TGCGCCAGCAGCCGCCCTGGGACAGGGCTCTACGAGCAGTACTTC
once	TRBV5-1	TRBD1	TRBJ1-5	CASSQTGEIHQPQHF	TGCGCCAGCAGCCAGACAGGGGAAATTCATCAGCCCCAGCATTTT
many	TRBV6-1	TRBD1	TRBJ2-7	CASSPRTGANEQYF	TGTGCCAGCAGTCCGAGGACAGGGGCGAACGAGCAGTACTTC
-	TRBV15	TRBD1	TRBJ1-2	CATSIRIDRGYHHRGYTF	TGTGCCACCAGCATCCGTATCGACAGGGGGTACCACCACAGAGGCTACACCTTC
-	TRBV19	-	TRBJ2-7	CASSIQASYEQYF	TGTGCCAGTAGTATACAAGCTTCCTACGAGCAGTACTTC
-	TRBV5-1	-	TRBJ1-1	CASQLGGNTEAFF	TGCGCCAGCCAACTCGGAGGGAACACTGAAGCTTTCTTT
-	TRBV5-1	-	TRBJ2-3	CASSLGGKSTDTQYF	TGCGCCAGCAGCTTGGGCGGAAAAAGCACAGATACGCAGTATTTT